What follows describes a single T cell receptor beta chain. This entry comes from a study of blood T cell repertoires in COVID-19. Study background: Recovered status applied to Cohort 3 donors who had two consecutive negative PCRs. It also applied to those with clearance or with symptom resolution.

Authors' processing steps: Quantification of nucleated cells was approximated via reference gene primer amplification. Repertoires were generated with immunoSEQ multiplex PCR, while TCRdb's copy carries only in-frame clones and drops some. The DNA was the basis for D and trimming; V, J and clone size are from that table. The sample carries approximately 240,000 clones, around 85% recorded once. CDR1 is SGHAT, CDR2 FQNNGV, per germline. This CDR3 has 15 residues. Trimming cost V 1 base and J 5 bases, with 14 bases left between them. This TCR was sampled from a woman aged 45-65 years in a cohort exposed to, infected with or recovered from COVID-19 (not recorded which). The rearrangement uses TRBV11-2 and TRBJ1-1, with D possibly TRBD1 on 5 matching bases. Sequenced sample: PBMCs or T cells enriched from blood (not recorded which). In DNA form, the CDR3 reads TGTGCCAGCAGCTTAGTTTACAGGCGGGGAACTGAAGCTTTCTTT. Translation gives CASSLVYRRGTEAFF.